This is a list of T cell receptor beta chains from one sample in a study of human T cells and chemical hapten exposure. Each CDR3 protein is one row after TCRdb ran MiXCR on the RACE reads. The table records about 120,000 distinct CDR3 sequences, about an eighth of them present only once. The source was whole blood, collected in connection with sensitization to the hapten diphenylcyclopropenone (DPC). All receptors come from a man aged 18 to 35 with alopecia areata. Some clones in this sample may be carry-over from other donors' samples. The conserved cysteine and the conserved F or W are not part of the CDR3 here. A D gene is named only where the DNA matches it firmly.

D gene	V gene	CDR3 protein
-	TRBV7-9	ASSFTGWGQTNTGELF
-	TRBV20-1	SAATLFGF
TRBD2	TRBV11-2	ASSLGTSGGLQETQY
-	TRBV10-3	ASQLTRGNTEAF
TRBD1	TRBV7-9	ASSFRGRTTDTQY
-	TRBV15	ATSRDPGAGALQQY
-	TRBV5-1	ASSLVPGEVAF
-	TRBV19	ASSGEGFQPQH
-	TRBV7-7	ASAGGNSGANVLT
-	TRBV28	ASSPPDRGAGYT
-	TRBV11-2	ASSLDPNNEQF
-	TRBV18	ASSPSDQPQH
TRBD1	TRBV18	ASSPLGTVNTEAF
-	TRBV18	ASSPVHRRPMNTEAF
TRBD1	TRBV24-1	ATATGGNEQF
-	TRBV6-2/TRBV6-3	ASSYLRGDQPQH
TRBD2	TRBV5-4	ASSLAKVGTSGNEQF
-	TRBV2	ASSVPGSLLGYT
TRBD2	TRBV14	ASSRGLAGFSYNEQF
TRBD2	TRBV11-2	ASSSLAGAHNEQF
-	TRBV4-3	ASSLDSTDTQY
-	TRBV6-5	ASRRRGDRNTGELF
-	TRBV7-9	ASSLTAEIGTQY
-	TRBV6-2/TRBV6-3	ASSYLTGANVLT
-	TRBV4-3	ASSLSRDTTEQY
TRBD2	TRBV6-4	ASSGSPAGGAEQF
-	TRBV7-6	ASSLEVGLNTGELF
TRBD1	TRBV10-2	ASSDSTGADEQY
-	TRBV6-2/TRBV6-3	ASSYSGVTQPQH
-	TRBV6-2/TRBV6-3	ASRRPLGTSPLH
-	TRBV24-1	ATSDFRDMKLQETQY
TRBD2	TRBV20-1	SARYLGGTGELF
TRBD1	TRBV29-1	SVEGTGRDTGELF
-	TRBV27	ASGTDSSYEQY
-	TRBV2	ASSDRRTNEKLF
TRBD1	TRBV14	ASSQVWGRTGNEKLF
-	TRBV19	ASSPGHNQPQH
-	TRBV18	ASSPSQGRPYGYT
-	TRBV7-6	ASSLEVGRTTGELF
-	TRBV29-1	SAGTPSTNKNIQY
-	TRBV20-1	SARDGAGLAYNEQF
-	TRBV7-2	ASSLIVGGALGGYT
TRBD1	TRBV7-6	ASSPQQGASSYEQY
-	TRBV3-2	ASSPGTPAYEQY
-	TRBV5-4	ASSLGSGSHEQY
-	TRBV20-1	SARRRAGTGELF
TRBD2	TRBV11-2	ASSLPRGGNEQF
-	TRBV7-6	ASSSRGGGMNEQF
-	TRBV3-1	ASSQEPSRVNTEAF
-	TRBV27	ASSYDRVTQY
TRBD1	TRBV10-3	AIRGTGVRDTQY
-	TRBV19	ASSIGRVDEQY
TRBD1	TRBV2	ASRSRGGNSNQPQH